A single sample gave rise to the 32 T cell receptor beta chains below, sequenced in a study of blood T cell repertoires in COVID-19. Assay: immunoSEQ multiplex PCR; the TCRdb copy retains only in-frame clones and omits some. The table shows 150,000 or so clones, with 70% to 80% occurring only once. Specimen: peripheral blood. The receptors originated from a woman in her sixties or seventies with COVID-19, enrolled during active disease.

The V gene is TRBV3-1 (or the pseudogene TRBV3-2), the J gene TRBJ2-7, with TRBD2 matching 10 bases. J was trimmed by 2 bases and V by 8 bases; bases with no gene match: 6. The germline V gene encodes CDR1 LGHDT and CDR2 YNNKEL (reference sequence). The CDR3 totals 14 residues. The CDR3 region is CASGDGTSAYEQYF. The CDR3 nucleotides read TGTGCCAGCGGTGACGGGACTAGCGCCTACGAGCAGTACTTC.

The rearrangement joins TRBV27 to TRBJ2-4, with TRBD1 matching over 10 bases. Per the germline V gene, CDR1 is MNHEY and CDR2 is SMNVEV (reference sequence). V trimming: 6 bases; J trimming: 4 bases; junction bases outside the gene matches: 6. This CDR3 has 15 residues. The CDR3 is CASSLEGQGKNIQYF. In DNA, the CDR3 is TGTGCCAGCAGCCTCGAGGGACAGGGGAAAAACATTCAGTACTTC.

This clone was detected only a few times. This rearrangement joins TRBV13 to TRBJ2-7; 7 nucleotides align to TRBD1. CDR3 size: 15 residues. The ends lost 3 bases at V and 0 bases at J; junction bases unmatched: 5. The germline gives CDR1 PRHDT, CDR2 FYEKMQ (reference sequence). CDR3 bases: TGTGCCAGCAGCTTGAGACAGGGAAGCTCCTACGAGCAGTACTTC. This encodes CASSLRQGSSYEQYF.

The chain joins TRBV10-3 to TRBJ1-5, with D unclear. V lost 0 bases, J lost 3 bases, and 6 bases lay in between. The CDR3 loop spans 14 amino acids. CDR1 ENHRY and CDR2 SYGVKD come from the germline V gene. CDR3 residues: CAISESRDNQPQHF. The DNA for the CDR3 is TGTGCCATCAGTGAGTCGAGGGACAATCAGCCCCAGCATTTT.

The gene calls are TRBV5-6 and TRBJ1-3; D not resolved. V lost 2 bases, J lost 1 base, and 7 bases lay in between. The germline V gene encodes CDR1 SGHDT and CDR2 YYEEEE. The CDR3 totals 14 residues. Written as DNA, the CDR3 is TGTGCCAGCAGCTTACTGAGTTCTGGAAACACCATATATTTT. Its protein is CASSLLSSGNTIYF.

The chain has TRBV5-1 and TRBJ2-3; D is possibly TRBD2 (5 bases). This CDR3 region has 14 residues. The germline gives CDR1 SGHRS, CDR2 YFSETQ. Trimming pared 7 bases from V and 3 bases from J, leaving 15 bases between. DNA for the CDR3: TGCGCCAGCTCAGCGGCAGAAAGAACAGATACGCAGTATTTT. This gives the protein CASSAAERTDTQYF.

The chain recombines TRBV21-1 with TRBJ2-1; the table gives TRBD1 as D, unverified against the DNA. TRBV21-1 constitutes a pseudogene. CDR3 size: 16 residues. CDR3 DNA: TGTGCCAGCAGCAAAAAAGCCCCCGGACAGGGGAATGAGCAGTTCTTC. It encodes CASSKKAPGQGNEQFF.

The V call is TRBV5-1, the J call TRBJ1-2, with D possibly being TRBD1 (5 bases). The germline V and J ends were trimmed by 5 bases and 6 bases, with 14 bases remaining between them. CDR1 and CDR2 (germline): SGHRS, YFSETQ. This CDR3 region has 13 residues. CDR3 sequence reads: CASSYDGGNGYTF. The CDR3 DNA is TGCGCCAGCAGTTATGACGGGGGGAATGGCTACACCTTC.

The J gene is TRBJ2-5, the V gene TRBV7-8, with 11 positions matching TRBD1. J gave up 5 bases and V 5 bases, and 4 bases lay outside the gene matches. The CDR3 loop spans 14 amino acids. Germline CDR1 and CDR2: SGHVS and FQNEAQ. The CDR3 DNA reads TGTGCCAGCAGCCACCGGGACAGGGGGGAGACCCAGTACTTC. It specifies CASSHRDRGETQYF.

Comments on this clone: This specimen includes other DNA sequences encoding the same CDR3. The V call is TRBV5-4, the J call TRBJ1-6; D remains unclear. This CDR3 contains 15 residues. Trimming stripped 0 bases from V and 8 bases from J, with 12 bases between. Per the germline V gene, CDR1 is SGHNT and CDR2 is YYREEE (reference sequence). This CDR3 reads CASSLAGRGDSPLHF. CDR3 DNA: TGTGCCAGCAGCTTGGCCGGTCGCGGAGATTCACCCCTCCACTTT.

This clone was seen only once. J is TRBJ2-5 and V is TRBV5-4; tentatively, D is TRBD1 (6 bases). Trimming cost V 4 bases and J 4 bases, with 11 bases left between them. Germline loops: CDR1 SGHNT, CDR2 YYREEE (reference sequence). This CDR3 has 13 amino acids. The CDR3 loop reads CASSAGTLETQYF. As DNA, the CDR3 is TGTGCCAGCAGCGCAGGGACATTAGAGACCCAGTACTTC.

The V call is TRBV5-1, the J call TRBJ2-7; 11 bases line up with TRBD1. This CDR3 has 16 amino acids. The J segment lost 2 bases and the V segment lost 2 bases, leaving 6 bases of the junction unmatched. The germline gives CDR1 SGHRS, CDR2 YFSETQ. The CDR3 spells CASSFPPGQGAYEQYF. The DNA for the CDR3 is TGCGCCAGCAGCTTCCCTCCGGGACAGGGGGCCTACGAGCAGTACTTC.

This clone was picked up one time. The chain is built from TRBV4-1 and TRBJ1-3, with unresolved D. The CDR3 runs 16 residues. Germline V gene lookup returns CDR1 MGHRA and CDR2 YSYEKL. Trimming stripped 0 bases from V and 0 bases from J, with 9 bases between. The DNA for the CDR3 is TGCGCCAGCAGCCAAGAGAACAGCCTCTCTGGAAACACCATATATTTT. This sequence encodes CASSQENSLSGNTIYF.

CDR3 region: CASTPAGRLNTEAFF. In DNA, the CDR3 is TGTGCCAGCACCCCTGCGGGACGGCTGAACACTGAAGCTTTCTTT. J is TRBJ1-1 and V is TRBV6-5, with D perhaps matching TRBD1 (5 bases). This CDR3 comprises 15 residues. The germline CDR1 and CDR2 sequences are MNHEY and SVGAGI. V was clipped by 7 bases and J by 0 bases, with 15 bases between them.

J is TRBJ1-2 and V is TRBV12-3 or TRBV12-4; TRBD1 matches at 7 bases. This CDR3 region has 13 residues. V dropped 7 bases and J dropped 2; count of bases not matched to a gene: 4. Here the CDR3 DNA reads TGTGCCAGCACAACAGGGGCCAACTATGGCTACACCTTC. This encodes CASTTGANYGYTF.

The genes are TRBV19 and TRBJ2-1, with TRBD2 identical over 8 bases. Trimming at V came to 1 base and at J to 6 bases, leaving 17 bases not matched to a gene. Germline lookup yields CDR1 LNHDA and CDR2 SQIVND (reference sequence). This CDR3 spans 19 amino acids. In DNA form, the CDR3 reads TGTGCCAGTAGTATAGGCTGGGCCGGTGGGACTAGGGGGGCCAATGAGCAGTTCTTC. This gives the protein CASSIGWAGGTRGANEQFF.

This clone was detected only a few times. The rearrangement joins TRBV7-3 to TRBJ1-1; D not certain. The germline V and J ends were trimmed by 7 bases and 4 bases, with 13 bases remaining between them. The germline gives CDR1 SGHTA, CDR2 FQGTGA. The CDR3 runs to 13 residues. This CDR3 is CASKELTATEAFF. The CDR3 DNA reads TGTGCCAGCAAGGAGCTCACGGCCACTGAAGCTTTCTTT.

The rearrangement uses TRBV29-1 and TRBJ1-1; D perhaps matches TRBD1 (5 bases). V lost 7 bases and J lost 3, with 12 bases in between. There are 12 residues in the CDR3. The germline gives CDR1 SQVTM, CDR2 ANQGSEA. CDR3 sequence reads: CSAGRVDTEAFF. In DNA form, the CDR3 reads TGCAGCGCAGGGAGGGTGGACACTGAAGCTTTCTTT.

The gene calls are TRBV7-9 and TRBJ1-1; possible D gene TRBD1, 5 bases. Germline V gene lookup returns CDR1 SEHNR and CDR2 FQNEAQ (reference sequence). The CDR3 sequence is 14 residues long. Trimming took 2 bases from V and 2 from J, leaving 9 bases between them. The CDR3 here is CASSLWGDNTEAFF. CDR3 sequence (DNA): TGTGCCAGCAGCTTATGGGGGGATAACACTGAAGCTTTCTTT.

This rearrangement joins TRBV25-1 to TRBJ1-2, with 7 positions matching TRBD1. The CDR3 covers 14 residues. Trimming removed 6 bases from V and 4 bases from J; junction bases left unmatched: 8. Germline values: CDR1 MGHDK, CDR2 SYGVNS. The CDR3 region is CASSQTGVGYGYTF. CDR3 sequence (DNA): TGTGCCAGCAGCCAAACAGGGGTCGGCTATGGCTACACCTTC.

This clone showed up just once. J is TRBJ2-7 and V is TRBV11-2, with 7 bases lining up with TRBD2. CDR1 is SGHAT, CDR2 FQNNGV, per germline. The CDR3 sequence is 14 residues long. The trim removed 5 bases at V and 0 bases at J, leaving 4 bases unmatched. The CDR3 DNA is TGTGCCAGCAGCCCCAGGACTAGCTCCTACGAGCAGTACTTC. It yields the protein CASSPRTSSYEQYF.

This clone appeared a single time. The chain employs TRBV25-1 and TRBJ1-1; possibly TRBD1 for D (6 bases). The germline V gene encodes CDR1 MGHDK and CDR2 SYGVNS. The V end was cut by 4 bases, the J end by 1 base, with 10 bases between. This CDR3 comprises 14 residues. The CDR3 region is CASSATRGNTEAFF. The CDR3 DNA follows: TGTGCCAGCAGTGCCACCAGGGGGAACACTGAAGCTTTCTTT. Filled out from reference TRBV25-1 and TRBJ1-1, the complete variable domain reads EADIYQTPRYLVIGTGKKITLECSQTMGHDKMYWYQQDPGMELHLIHYSYGVNSTEKGDLSSESTVSRIRTEHFPLTLESARPSHTSQYLCASSATRGNTEAFFGQGTRLTVV.

The chain combines TRBV21-1 with TRBJ1-1. TRBV21-1 is reported as a pseudogene. This CDR3 has 16 amino acids. CDR3 in amino acids: CASSKPLPGTGDEAFF. The CDR3 coding sequence is TGTGCCAGCAGCAAACCCCTACCCGGGACGGGGGATGAAGCTTTCTTT.

The rearrangement joins TRBV6-1 to TRBJ2-3; TRBD2 agrees at 10 bases. CDR3 length: 16 amino acids. The V and J ends lost 3 bases and 5 bases, in that order; junction bases with no gene match: 8. Germline loops: CDR1 MNHNS, CDR2 SASEGT. The CDR3 DNA follows: TGTGCCAGCAGTGACGCAGGAGCGGGGGGGGTAGATACGCAGTATTTT. This translates into CASSDAGAGGVDTQYF.

The chain joins TRBV5-6 to TRBJ1-1; no clear D. The CDR3 is 11 residues long. The ends were cut back, 4 bases at V and 8 bases at J, with 9 bases in the middle. The germline V gene encodes CDR1 SGHDT and CDR2 YYEEEE. CDR3 in amino acids: CASSGRREAFF. CDR3 bases: TGTGCCAGCAGCGGACGGAGGGAAGCTTTCTTT.

The chain combines TRBV9 with TRBJ2-7; D is unclear. From germline, CDR1 is SGDLS and CDR2 YYNGEE. Trimming took 0 bases from V and 1 from J, leaving 8 bases between them. CDR3 size: 14 residues. This CDR3 reads CASSVDLNSYEQYF. CDR3 nucleotide sequence: TGTGCCAGCAGCGTAGATCTTAATTCCTACGAGCAGTACTTC.

The genes are TRBV5-6 and TRBJ1-6, with D possibly being TRBD1 (6 bases). The length of the CDR3 is 19 residues. In germline, CDR1 is SGHDT, CDR2 YYEEEE. V lost 4 bases, J lost 4 bases, and 24 bases lay in between. The CDR3 here is CASSPGAGTLSSYNSPLHF. The CDR3 DNA reads as TGTGCCAGCAGCCCAGGGGCAGGGACCCTCTCCTCGTATAATTCACCCCTCCACTTT.

The chain joins TRBV5-6 to TRBJ1-1; 8 bases are shared with TRBD1. This CDR3 has 16 amino acids. In germline, CDR1 is SGHDT, CDR2 YYEEEE. The J segment lost 0 bases and the V segment lost 5 bases, leaving 9 bases of the junction unmatched. CDR3 DNA sequence: TGTGCCAGCAGGCGTGACAGGGGAATCGTGAACACTGAAGCTTTCTTT. Amino acid sequence: CASRRDRGIVNTEAFF.

The V gene is TRBV5-8, the J gene TRBJ1-5, with TRBD1 matching 7 bases. The CDR3 contains 16 residues. Germline assignment: CDR1 SGHTS and CDR2 YDEGEE. Losses at the gene ends were 0 bases for V and 4 bases for J; bases not matched to a gene: 7. The CDR3 DNA sequence: TGTGCCAGCAGCTTGGAGGCTGGACAGGTTAATCAGCCCCAGCATTTT. It codes for CASSLEAGQVNQPQHF.

The chain has TRBV6-1 and TRBJ1-2, with a possible D match to TRBD1 (5 bases). V was pared by 3 bases and J by 3 bases, with 17 bases between. The CDR3 runs 16 residues. Germline V gives CDR1 MNHNS, CDR2 SASEGT. CDR3 sequence reads: CASSDPMRTSHYGYTF. Written as DNA, the CDR3 is TGTGCCAGCAGTGATCCAATGCGGACATCTCACTATGGCTACACCTTC.

J is TRBJ2-5 and V is TRBV4-1; 7 nucleotides agree with TRBD1. J gave up 6 bases and V 4 bases, and 11 bases lay outside the gene matches. Germline loops: CDR1 MGHRA, CDR2 YSYEKL. The CDR3 has 15 residues. The CDR3 is CASSLQQTGRQTQYF. The CDR3, as DNA: TGCGCCAGCAGCCTTCAGCAGACAGGGAGACAGACCCAGTACTTC.

This clone was seen only a few times. The J gene is TRBJ1-2, the V gene TRBV2; TRBD1 might be the D (5 bases). V was shortened by 0 bases and J by 5 bases, with 10 bases between the two germline ends. From germline, CDR1 is SNHLY and CDR2 FYNNEI. This CDR3 has 14 amino acids. The DNA of the CDR3 is TGTGCCAGCAGTGAAGCGGGGGGGTTATATGGCTACACCTTC. Translation: CASSEAGGLYGYTF.